The source of this TCR beta chain is a study of shared clonotypes between healthy human individuals. The study enrolled healthy HIV-negative adults without recent acute infections or vaccinations as donors. Method: immunoSEQ multiplex PCR; TCRdb's copy keeps in-frame clones and lacks some. The sample carries about 1.5 million clones, roughly 96% recorded once. V was cut by 3 bases and J by 5 bases, with 19 bases left in between. CDR1 LNHNV and CDR2 YYDKDF come from the germline V gene (reference sequence). The CDR3 contains 16 residues. This clonotype was sampled from a man aged 25 to 45 in good health. This chain links TRBV15 with TRBJ2-5; either TRBD1 or TRBD2 may fit D (5 bases each). Sequencing used naive CD4+ T cells sorted from blood. The subset here: CD45RA+ positively selected. DNA for the CDR3: TGTGCCACCAGCAGGGCCTCTTTGGGCTGGGGGGAGACCCAGTACTTC. Translated, it gives CATSRASLGWGETQYF.